Each of the 21 T cell receptor beta chains below was sequenced from the same sample in a study of blood T cell repertoires in COVID-19. Here immunoSEQ multiplex PCR was the method, and the copy in TCRdb shows in-frame clones only, minus some. The profile shows 150,000 to 200,000 clones, 70% to 90% of them singletons. Sequencing was performed on peripheral blood. These receptors all stem from a man between 60 and 75 years old with active or convalescent COVID-19.

The rearrangement links TRBV2 to TRBJ2-5; 10 bases align to TRBD1. The CDR3 runs to 13 residues. With V trimmed by 5 bases and J by 5 bases, 2 bases remained unmatched. The germline gives CDR1 SNHLY, CDR2 FYNNEI. The CDR3 is CASSQGQGETQYF. For the CDR3, the DNA is TGTGCCAGCAGTCAGGGACAGGGGGAGACCCAGTACTTC. Using reference TRBV2 and TRBJ2-5 for the parts outside the CDR3, the full variable domain is EPEVTQTPSHQVTQMGQEVILRCVPISNHLYFYWYRQILGQKVEFLVSFYNNEISEKSEIFDDQFSVERPDGSNFTLKIRSTKLEDSAMYFCASSQGQGETQYFGPGTRLLVL.

V usage is TRBV29-1 and J usage is TRBJ1-5; a weak D match, TRBD1 (5 bases). The length of the CDR3 is 15 residues. Trimming left V 4 bases short and J 4 bases short, with 17 bases between. The V gene's germline CDR1 is SQVTM and CDR2 ANQGSEA. The CDR3 sequence is CSVALGVGFNQPQHF. CDR3 in DNA: TGCAGCGTTGCTTTAGGGGTGGGCTTTAATCAGCCCCAGCATTTT. Using reference TRBV29-1 and TRBJ1-5 for the parts outside the CDR3, the full variable domain is SAVISQKPSRDICQRGTSLTIQCQVDSQVTMMFWYRQQPGQSLTLIATANQGSEATYESGFVIDKFPISRPNLTFSTLTVSNMSPEDSSIYLCSVALGVGFNQPQHFGDGTRLSIL.

This chain joins TRBV7-2 and TRBJ2-5, with 10 bases lining up with TRBD2. Germline values: CDR1 SGHTA, CDR2 FQGNSA. The ends lost 5 bases at V and 4 bases at J; junction bases unmatched: 7. This CDR3 region has 15 residues. CDR3 DNA sequence: TGTGCCAGCAGCCTCCAGCGGGGGGGCGGAGAGACCCAGTACTTC. Amino acids: CASSLQRGGGETQYF.

This chain connects TRBV4-1 to TRBJ2-5; 12 positions match TRBD2. The junction had 12 bases not matched to a gene; V was cut back by 0 bases and J by 4 bases. Germline-derived CDR1 and CDR2 are MGHRA and YSYEKL. This CDR3 contains 19 residues. The CDR3 bases are TGCGCCAGCAGCCAAGAAGGTACCGGGACTAGCGGGCGTGGAGAGACCCAGTACTTC. Its translation is CASSQEGTGTSGRGETQYF.

Comment on this clone: This probably arose from a read error, given a far larger clone one base away. This sample also contains other DNA sequences that code for the same CDR3. The chain has TRBV3-1 (or the pseudogene TRBV3-2) and TRBJ1-1; D unclear. This CDR3 spans 16 amino acids. Germline-derived CDR1 and CDR2 are LGHDT and YNNKEL (reference sequence). Trimming cost V 1 base and J 7 bases, with 19 bases left between them. In DNA, the CDR3 is TGTGCCAGCAGCCAAGTGGTGGGCGGGTGGGCCTTTGAAGCTTTCTTT. Residues: CASSQVVGGWAFEAFF.

The chain joins TRBV19 to TRBJ1-5; 9 nucleotides align to TRBD1. The CDR3 spans 18 residues. Trimming took 8 bases from V and 4 from J; bases not matched to a gene: 18. Per germline, CDR1 LNHDA and CDR2 SQIVND (reference sequence). CDR3 nucleotide sequence: TGTGCCAGTGCGATTAAGGGGACAGGGTTCGAGTATAATCAGCCCCAGCATTTT. Encoded protein: CASAIKGTGFEYNQPQHF.

This rearrangement joins TRBV7-9 to TRBJ2-5; maybe TRBD1 (5 bases). The germline gives CDR1 SEHNR, CDR2 FQNEAQ (reference sequence). Deletions cut 5 bases from V and 7 bases from J, with 17 bases between. The CDR3 has 14 amino acids. The chain's CDR3 is CASSERWGSGTQYF. Written as DNA, the CDR3 is TGTGCCAGCAGCGAACGTTGGGGCAGTGGGACCCAGTACTTC. Filled out from reference TRBV7-9 and TRBJ2-5, the complete variable domain reads DTGVSQNPRHKITKRGQNVTFRCDPISEHNRLYWYRQTLGQGPEFLTYFQNEAQLEKSRLLSDRFSAERPKGSFSTLEIQRTEQGDSAMYLCASSERWGSGTQYFGPGTRLLVL.

The chain carries TRBV6-5 and TRBJ2-1, with D possibly being TRBD2 (6 bases). The V and J ends lost 5 bases and 2 bases respectively, with 13 bases between them. Germline V gene sequence: CDR1 MNHEY, CDR2 SVGAGI. The CDR3 length is 15 residues. This CDR3 reads CASSTNGGPYNEQFF. The CDR3, as DNA: TGTGCCAGCAGTACCAACGGGGGACCCTACAATGAGCAGTTCTTC.

The chain employs TRBV19 and TRBJ1-3, with D perhaps matching TRBD1 (6 bases). Looked up from germline, CDR1 is LNHDA and CDR2 is SQIVND (reference sequence). CDR3 length equals 13 residues. CDR3: CGTGTNSGNTIYF. The DNA for the CDR3 is TGTGGCACAGGGACTAACTCTGGAAACACCATATATTTT. The full variable domain, rest sourced from reference TRBV19 and TRBJ1-3, is DGGITQSPKYLFRKEGQNVTLSCEQNLNHDAMYWYRQDPGQGLRLIYYSQIVNDFQKGDIAEGYSVSREKKESFPLTVTSAQKNPTAFYLCGTGTNSGNTIYFGEGSWLTVV.

V is TRBV7-9 and J is TRBJ2-7; a weak D match, TRBD2 (7 bases). Trimming took off 1 base at V and 0 bases at J, with 16 bases between the two ends. This CDR3 region has 17 residues. Germline CDR1 and CDR2: SEHNR and FQNEAQ (reference sequence). The CDR3 region is CASSLGGGPIFSYEQYF. The CDR3 coding sequence is TGTGCCAGCAGCTTAGGCGGGGGCCCGATATTCTCCTACGAGCAGTACTTC. The variable domain in full, with the rest retrieved from reference TRBV7-9 and TRBJ2-7, is DTGVSQNPRHKITKRGQNVTFRCDPISEHNRLYWYRQTLGQGPEFLTYFQNEAQLEKSRLLSDRFSAERPKGSFSTLEIQRTEQGDSAMYLCASSLGGGPIFSYEQYFGPGTRLTVT.

The V call is TRBV5-1, the J call TRBJ1-1, with a weak D call TRBD1 (5 bases). V was cut by 0 bases and J by 1 base, with 10 bases left in between. The CDR3 totals 15 residues. CDR1 is SGHRS and CDR2 is YFSETQ in the germline V gene. DNA for the CDR3: TGCGCCAGCAGCTTGGGAATTGGGGCGAACACTGAAGCTTTCTTT. This sequence encodes CASSLGIGANTEAFF.

This clone was seen only once. This chain joins TRBV7-2 and TRBJ1-1; D uncertain. Trimming stripped 5 bases from V and 1 base from J, with 8 bases between. This CDR3 comprises 13 residues. CDR1 and CDR2 (germline): SGHTA, FQGNSA. The CDR3 DNA reads as TGTGCCAGCAGCATTTACAAGAACACTGAAGCTTTCTTT. This translates into CASSIYKNTEAFF.

This clone was observed once. The chain links TRBV30 to TRBJ1-2; 7 bases align to TRBD1. V lost 3 bases, J lost 1 base, and 11 bases stayed unmatched. This CDR3 is 16 amino acids long. The germline CDR1 and CDR2 sequences are GTSNPN and SVGIG (reference sequence). CDR3 loop: CAWRLPSTGLNYGYTF. The CDR3 DNA is TGTGCCTGGAGGCTCCCCTCGACAGGGCTTAACTATGGCTACACCTTC.

This clone was detected a few times. V and J are TRBV30 and TRBJ1-1, with 7 bases lining up with TRBD1. Germline-derived CDR1 and CDR2 are GTSNPN and SVGIG (reference sequence). V was clipped by 4 bases and J by 2 bases; unmatched bases: 13. The CDR3 spans 16 residues. CDR3 protein: CAWIVRGPRPNTEAFF. The DNA of the CDR3 is TGTGCCTGGATTGTAAGGGGGCCCCGACCTAACACTGAAGCTTTCTTT.

This clone was picked up a small number of times. J is TRBJ2-2 and V is TRBV25-1; 8 nucleotides line up with TRBD1. Trimming removed 4 bases from V and 5 bases from J; junction bases left unmatched: 0. The CDR3 covers 13 residues. CDR1 and CDR2 from the germline V gene are MGHDK and SYGVNS. As DNA, the CDR3 is TGTGCCAGCAGTGGACAGGGGACCGGGGAGCTGTTTTTT. Translated, it gives CASSGQGTGELFF.

V usage is TRBV2 and J usage is TRBJ2-3; 8 bases are a match to TRBD2. CDR1 and CDR2 (germline): SNHLY, FYNNEI. After removal of 3 bases from V and 0 bases from J, the junction contained 5 bases not matched to a gene. The CDR3 has 16 residues. The DNA of the CDR3 is TGTGCCAGCAGTGATGCGCGGGGGGTTAGCACAGATACGCAGTATTTT. Translating it yields CASSDARGVSTDTQYF.

In this sample, this clone turned up once. V is TRBV27 and J is TRBJ2-7; TRBD1 aligns across 9 bases. CDR3 length equals 16 residues. Per the germline V gene, CDR1 is MNHEY and CDR2 is SMNVEV (reference sequence). V dropped 6 bases and J dropped 4; count of bases not matched to a gene: 13. DNA of the CDR3: TGTGCCAGCAGCCGTACATGGGACAGGGTGTCGTACGAGCAGTACTTC. This gives the protein CASSRTWDRVSYEQYF.

This chain's CDR3 is CSVERRGQYF. For the CDR3, the DNA is TGCAGCGTTGAAAGACGGGGCCAGTACTTC. The V call is TRBV29-1, the J call TRBJ2-5; D is possibly TRBD2 (5 bases). The CDR3 length is 10 residues. CDR1 is SQVTM, CDR2 ANQGSEA, per germline. Trimming took off 2 bases at V and 10 bases at J, with 8 bases between the two ends. The variable domain in full, completed from reference TRBV29-1 and TRBJ2-5, reads SAVISQKPSRDICQRGTSLTIQCQVDSQVTMMFWYRQQPGQSLTLIATANQGSEATYESGFVIDKFPISRPNLTFSTLTVSNMSPEDSSIYLCSVERRGQYFGPGTRLLVL.

This chain connects TRBV6-1 to TRBJ1-5; D ambiguous. Deletions cut 2 bases from V and 5 bases from J, with 7 bases between. This CDR3 contains 13 residues. Germline-derived CDR1 and CDR2 are MNHNS and SASEGT. This chain's CDR3 is CASSEQEDQPQHF. The DNA for the CDR3 is TGTGCCAGCAGTGAACAGGAGGATCAGCCCCAGCATTTT.

The V and J genes are TRBV4-1 and TRBJ1-3, with TRBD1 matching 9 bases. This CDR3 region has 16 residues. V trimming: 3 bases; J trimming: 3 bases; junction bases outside the gene matches: 6. Looked up from germline, CDR1 is MGHRA and CDR2 is YSYEKL. The CDR3, as DNA: TGCGCCAGCAGCCATAGACAGGGGGACGGTGGAAACACCATATATTTT. It yields the protein CASSHRQGDGGNTIYF.

The chain couples TRBV5-1 to TRBJ2-1; 10 bases are a match to TRBD2. CDR1 and CDR2 (germline): SGHRS, YFSETQ. Trimming cost V 1 base and J 6 bases; bases outside gene matches: 1. The CDR3 runs 14 residues. CDR3 nucleotide sequence: TGCGCCAGCAGCTTGACTAGCGGGACCAATGAGCAGTTCTTC. Amino acid sequence: CASSLTSGTNEQFF.